This T cell receptor (beta chain) appears in the sequencing data of a study of T cell repertoires in cytomegalovirus infection. Study details: Through public TCR beta signatures, both CMV infection and matching HLA type were indicated. Findings of the study overall: Clonotype analysis showed dominance of the ex vivo response by HLA-C-restricted CMV-specific TCR beta clonotypes.

With regard to this clonotype: Its antigen remains unidentified.

This CDR3 comprises 13 residues. Germline V gene sequence: CDR1 SEHNR, CDR2 FQNEAQ (reference sequence). The V end was cut by 5 bases, the J end by 1 base, with 9 bases between. In TCRdb, the reads were re-called with MiXCR into one record per CDR3 protein. The table has more than 350,000 distinct CDR3 sequences, 31% seen once. The clonotype originates from a human donor in good health (CMV status not recorded). Some clones in this sample may be carry-over from other donors' samples. Sequencing was performed on PBMCs. The chain recombines TRBV7-9 with TRBJ2-7; a possible D gene is TRBD1 (6 bases). Written as DNA, the CDR3 is TGTGCCAGCAGCGCCGACAGGTCCTACGAGCAGTACTTC. Protein sequence: CASSADRSYEQYF.